This T cell receptor beta chain came from a study of T cell responses to AZD1222 COVID-19 vaccine. Whole-study findings and limits: There were vaccine-associated CD4 TCRs across spike, dominant at 160-218 and 743-854. Clonal diversity was possibly underestimated; the donors were predominantly white British and more often female. The reported proportion of spike-specific TCRs targeting unmutated variant regions was nearly half.

V was trimmed by 0 bases and J by 2 bases, leaving 13 bases between them. The CDR3 length is 15 residues. CDR1 is GTSNPN and CDR2 is SVGIG in the germline V gene (reference sequence). Sequencing was performed with immunoSEQ multiplex PCR; in TCRdb, only in-frame clones are kept and a portion is missing. Found here are 90,000 to 120,000 clones, about 93% of them singletons; the top ten hold roughly 2%. Remarks on this clone: What it binds is not known.

This receptor was taken from an adult in good health. The V call is TRBV30, the J call TRBJ1-1; D is possibly TRBD1 (6 bases). This specimen consisted of peripheral blood, obtained on day 0 of AZD1222 vaccination. The CDR3 bases are TGTGCCTGGAGTGTTGGTAGGGGGGTTAACACTGAAGCTTTCTTT. Translated, it gives CAWSVGRGVNTEAFF.